This T cell receptor (beta chain) was identified during a study of T cell changes during pregnancy in multiple sclerosis. V was pared by 6 bases and J by 0 bases, with 11 bases of the junction left unmatched. This CDR3 has 17 residues. Germline CDR1 is MNHEY and CDR2 is SMNVEV (reference sequence). The assay was immunoSEQ multiplex PCR, and TCRdb's table has in-frame clones only and misses some. The table lists 55,000 to 75,000 clones, 90% to 95% of them singletons. The V gene is TRBV27, the J gene TRBJ1-5; the match to TRBD1 covers 7 bases. The clonotype was recovered from a female donor in good health, enrolled as a control in a pregnancy study. This specimen consisted of peripheral blood, obtained in the third trimester of pregnancy. CDR3 region: CASRLPGQFHSNQPQHF. CDR3 in DNA: TGTGCCAGCAGACTCCCGGGACAGTTCCATAGCAATCAGCCCCAGCATTTT.